The 31 T cell receptor beta chains below all came from one sample that was sequenced in a study of T cells after yellow fever vaccination. TCRdb reprocessed the 5' RACE reads with MiXCR, giving one entry per CDR3 protein. The sample contains fewer than 650,000 distinct CDR3 sequences, roughly 22% of which appear only once. The sample was PBMCs, taken more than 20 days after the first yellow fever vaccination. All receptors come from a young man who received the YFV17D yellow fever vaccine.

The gene calls are TRBV6-2 or TRBV6-3 and TRBJ2-7; D possibly corresponds to TRBD2 (5 bases). The germline V gene has CDR1 MNHEY and CDR2 SVGEGT. This CDR3 spans 14 amino acids. V was shortened by 7 bases and J by 1 base, with 14 bases between the two germline ends. CDR3 sequence reads: CASIGRANSYEQYF. The CDR3 nucleotides are TGTGCCAGCATTGGGCGGGCCAATTCCTACGAGCAGTACTTC.

In this sample, this clonotype turned up a few times. The chain links TRBV12-3 or TRBV12-4 to TRBJ2-2, with 7 bases that match TRBD2. The CDR3 is 16 residues long. Trimming at V came to 2 bases and at J to 0 bases, leaving 3 bases not matched to a gene. As DNA, the CDR3 is TGTGCCAGCAGTTTAAGTCTAGCGGCGAACACCGGGGAGCTGTTTTTT. This sequence encodes CASSLSLAANTGELFF.

This clonotype was recorded a few times. The chain employs TRBV28 and TRBJ2-3, with TRBD2 matching 8 bases. The CDR3 extends over 17 amino acids. Germline CDR1 MDHEN, CDR2 SYDVKM. V was clipped by 3 bases and J by 4 bases; unmatched bases: 12. The DNA for the CDR3 is TGTGCCAGCAGTTTGATAGCGGGGATCCCAAGGGCAGATACGCAGTATTTT. Amino acid sequence: CASSLIAGIPRADTQYF.

CDR3 DNA sequence: TGTGCCAGCAGCTTAGCACGCGGGGAATGGGAGACCCAGTACTTC. Its protein is CASSLARGEWETQYF. The chain uses TRBV7-6 and TRBJ2-5, with a tentative D call TRBD2 (6 bases). CDR1 and CDR2 (germline): SGHVS, FNYEAQ. Trimming took off 0 bases at V and 5 bases at J, with 13 bases between the two ends. The CDR3 is made up of 15 amino acids.

This clonotype has only a few counts. The V and J genes are TRBV6-5 and TRBJ1-5, with TRBD1 matching over 7 bases. The CDR3 runs to 15 residues. Germline CDR1 and CDR2: MNHEY and SVGAGI. Trimming at V came to 7 bases and at J to 4 bases, leaving 10 bases not matched to a gene. CDR3 in DNA: TGTGCCAGCAATATACTGACAGGGACGAATCAGCCCCAGCATTTT. This encodes CASNILTGTNQPQHF.

The chain uses TRBV29-1 and TRBJ1-3, with 10 bases lining up with TRBD1. V gave up 7 bases and J gave up 8 bases; unmatched junction bases: 5. CDR3 length equals 12 residues. CDR1 and CDR2 from the germline V gene are SQVTM and ANQGSEA. The CDR3 DNA sequence: TGCAGCGCCGGACAGGGGGAGCACACCATATATTTT. Its protein product is CSAGQGEHTIYF.

The J gene is TRBJ2-3, the V gene TRBV24-1; D is possibly TRBD2 (5 bases). The CDR3 contains 15 residues. V lost 3 bases to trimming and J lost 4 bases, with 13 bases between them. Germline lookup yields CDR1 KGHDR and CDR2 SFDVKD. CDR3 in DNA: TGTGCCACCAGTGATGCTCGTCTAGCTTCAGATACGCAGTATTTT. Encoded protein: CATSDARLASDTQYF.

This clonotype has only one observation. This chain links TRBV4-1 with TRBJ2-1; D unclear. This CDR3 region has 17 residues. Trimming removed 1 base at V and 6 bases at J, with 19 bases between. Germline V lookup: CDR1 MGHRA, CDR2 YSYEKL. The CDR3, as DNA: TGCGCCAGCAGCCAAGGTAGTTTAACTACTCGGTCCAATGAGCAGTTCTTC. Its translation is CASSQGSLTTRSNEQFF.

This clonotype was recorded a few times. The chain recombines TRBV5-1 with TRBJ1-1; no clear D gene. V lost 6 bases and J lost 1, with 10 bases in between. This CDR3 spans 13 amino acids. Germline CDR1 SGHRS, CDR2 YFSETQ. The CDR3 DNA reads TGCGCCAGCAAAAATTCAGAGAACACTGAAGCTTTCTTT. It is translated as CASKNSENTEAFF.

The V gene is TRBV6-2 or TRBV6-3, the J gene TRBJ2-7; 12 bases map to TRBD2. The junction had 3 bases not matched to a gene; V was cut back by 0 bases and J by 3 bases. The CDR3 extends over 16 amino acids. Germline-derived CDR1 and CDR2 are MNHEY and SVGEGT. The CDR3 sequence: CASSYSTSGGLYEQYF. CDR3 sequence (DNA): TGTGCCAGCAGTTACTCGACTAGCGGGGGACTCTACGAGCAGTACTTC.

There are a few counts of this clonotype. This sequence joins TRBV5-1 and TRBJ2-5, with 12 bases matching TRBD2. CDR1 is SGHRS, CDR2 YFSETQ, per germline. V lost 0 bases and J lost 5; bases outside the gene matches: 5. The CDR3 consists of 16 residues. This chain's CDR3 is CASSLGLAGVSETQYF. CDR3 nucleotides: TGCGCCAGCAGCTTGGGACTAGCGGGGGTTTCGGAGACCCAGTACTTC.

This clonotype was counted at least ten times. This sequence joins TRBV12-3 or TRBV12-4 and TRBJ2-1, with D maybe TRBD2 (7 bases). V dropped 3 bases and J dropped 4 bases, with 13 bases sitting between them. The CDR3 has 15 residues. Here the CDR3 DNA reads TGTGCCAGCAGTTTTGGGGGGGCCGGGTACAATGAGCAGTTCTTC. Residues: CASSFGGAGYNEQFF.

V and J are TRBV24-1 and TRBJ2-3; D is uncertain. Trimming stripped 5 bases from V and 2 bases from J, with 4 bases between. The germline V gene has CDR1 KGHDR and CDR2 SFDVKD. The CDR3 loop spans 12 amino acids. The DNA for the CDR3 is TGTGCCACCAGTGGAGTCACAGATACGCAGTATTTT. Its translation: CATSGVTDTQYF.

This clonotype was picked up a small number of times. The V call is TRBV7-2, the J call TRBJ2-7; D not certain. With 4 bases removed from V and 6 bases from J, the gap between germline ends came to 13 bases. The germline gives CDR1 SGHTA, CDR2 FQGNSA. The CDR3 consists of 13 residues. As DNA, the CDR3 is TGTGCCAGCAGCTGGGTTCCCCTTAGCGAGCAGTACTTC. This encodes CASSWVPLSEQYF.

This clonotype was counted between two and nine times. The chain has TRBV4-3 and TRBJ1-2; D is perhaps TRBD1 (5 bases). The V gene lost 5 bases and the J gene lost 7 bases, with 17 bases spanning the gap. The length of the CDR3 is 14 residues. Germline V gene data show CDR1 as LGHNA and CDR2 as YSLEER. The CDR3 spells CASSYERGPSGYTF. The DNA of the CDR3 is TGCGCCAGCAGCTATGAACGGGGCCCCTCTGGCTACACCTTC.

Concerning this clonotype: This sequence may be a read error, since a much larger clone differs from it by one base. CDR3 bases: TGTGCCAGGTCACCATGGCAGGGTCCCTACGAGCAGTACTTC. This encodes CARSPWQGPYEQYF. The chain has TRBV18 and TRBJ2-7; maybe TRBD1 (5 bases). The CDR3 contains 14 residues. Germline V gene data show CDR1 as KGHSH and CDR2 as LQKENI.

The rearrangement uses TRBV20-1 and TRBJ2-3; D gene ambiguous. This CDR3 spans 11 amino acids. Germline V gives CDR1 DFQATT, CDR2 SNEGSKA (reference sequence). The ends were cut back, 7 bases at V and 4 bases at J, with 9 bases in the middle. CDR3 amino acids: CSGYLSDTQYF. Here the CDR3 DNA reads TGCAGTGGTTATCTTTCAGATACGCAGTATTTT.

This clonotype occurred a few times. The chain has TRBV11-1 and TRBJ2-7; D might be TRBD1 (6 bases). The germline V gene encodes CDR1 SGHAT and CDR2 FQDESV (reference sequence). V was shortened by 4 bases and J by 3 bases, with 10 bases between the two germline ends. The CDR3 covers 13 residues. For the CDR3, the DNA is TGTGCCAGCAGCTCCAGGGGCCTCTACGAGCAGTACTTC. As protein: CASSSRGLYEQYF. Full variable domain (outside the CDR3, taken from reference TRBV11-1 and TRBJ2-7): EAEVAQSPRYKITEKSQAVAFWCDPISGHATLYWYRQILGQGPELLVQFQDESVVDDSQLPKDRFSAERLKGVDSTLKIQPAELGDSAMYLCASSSRGLYEQYFGPGTRLTVT.

This clonotype was detected only once. The V call is TRBV5-4, the J call TRBJ2-5; D uncertain. Trimming removed 1 base at V and 2 bases at J, with 15 bases between. Germline V gives CDR1 SGHNT, CDR2 YYREEE (reference sequence). This CDR3 comprises 16 residues. This CDR3 is CASSLTGRYRQETQYF. The CDR3 DNA follows: TGTGCCAGCAGCTTGACGGGCAGATATCGACAAGAGACCCAGTACTTC.

The CDR3 DNA reads as TGTGCCACCAGTGACCACCGCCCGGACAGGGCCCCCCAGGAGACCCAGTACTTC. It yields the protein CATSDHRPDRAPQETQYF. V usage is TRBV24-1 and J usage is TRBJ2-5; 8 bases agree with TRBD1. The CDR3 is 18 residues long. Germline V CDR1 and CDR2: KGHDR, SFDVKD. J gave up 5 bases and V 4 bases, and 17 bases lay outside the gene matches.

This clonotype was counted at least ten times. At one end, the junction sequence differs from germline, possibly due to a read error. The chain carries TRBV4-3 and TRBJ1-1; 7 bases match TRBD1. This CDR3 is 15 amino acids long. Germline loops: CDR1 LGHNA, CDR2 YSLEER. This chain's CDR3 is CASSQEGGRNTEAFF. The CDR3 region has the DNA TGTGCCAGCAGCCAAGAAGGGGGCAGGAACACTGAAGCTTTCTTT.

This clonotype was picked up a small number of times. The chain joins TRBV5-1 to TRBJ2-7; either TRBD1 or TRBD2 may supply D (6 bases each). The V gene lost 4 bases and the J gene lost 0 bases, with 14 bases spanning the gap. Germline CDR1 SGHRS, CDR2 YFSETQ. The CDR3 runs 15 residues. In nucleotides, the CDR3 is TGCGCCAGCAGCCCCGGCGGGACAAGCTCCTACGAGCAGTACTTC. Encoded protein: CASSPGGTSSYEQYF.

This clonotype was detected only a few times. The chain uses TRBV6-5 and TRBJ1-1, with 9 bases lining up with TRBD1. The V gene's germline CDR1 is MNHEY and CDR2 SVGAGI. Germline trimming cut 4 bases from V and 3 bases from J; bases unmatched to any gene: 9. CDR3 length: 16 residues. The CDR3 reads CASSWGQGGRDTEAFF. The CDR3 DNA is TGTGCCAGCAGTTGGGGACAGGGCGGACGGGACACTGAAGCTTTCTTT.

This clonotype turned up a few times. The chain is built from TRBV11-2 and TRBJ1-4; no firm D call. From germline, CDR1 is SGHAT and CDR2 FQNNGV. Trimming cost V 5 bases and J 0 bases, with 16 bases left between them. CDR3 length equals 17 residues. As DNA, the CDR3 is TGTGCCAGCAGCCCCGGGATTTTTTATGCAACTAATGAAAAACTGTTTTTT. Amino acids: CASSPGIFYATNEKLFF.

This clonotype was seen a handful of times. This sequence joins TRBV6-6 and TRBJ1-5; D remains ambiguous. The CDR3 loop spans 12 amino acids. The V and J ends lost 5 bases and 7 bases respectively, with 9 bases between them. Germline assignment: CDR1 MNHNY and CDR2 SVGAGI (reference sequence). The CDR3 DNA reads as TGTGCCAGCAGTACGATGGTACAGCCCCAGCATTTT. This encodes CASSTMVQPQHF.

This clonotype was seen a handful of times. The chain has TRBV11-2 and TRBJ2-3; D is perhaps TRBD1 (6 bases). V lost 1 base to trimming and J lost 6 bases, with 23 bases between them. CDR1 and CDR2 (germline): SGHAT, FQNNGV. The CDR3 consists of 18 residues. Here the CDR3 reads CASSLVFWAGGGSDTQYF. The CDR3 bases are TGTGCCAGCAGCTTAGTATTTTGGGCTGGGGGCGGTTCTGATACGCAGTATTTT.

A few counts support this clonotype. The chain carries TRBV2 and TRBJ2-5; possibly TRBD2 for D (6 bases). V was cut by 9 bases and J by 0 bases, with 8 bases left in between. Germline V gene sequence: CDR1 SNHLY, CDR2 FYNNEI. This CDR3 has 12 residues. The CDR3 bases are TGTGCCAGAGCTAGCGACCAAGAGACCCAGTACTTC. This gives the protein CARASDQETQYF.

The chain combines TRBV20-1 with TRBJ2-1, with TRBD2 matching over 7 bases. V dropped 6 bases and J dropped 8; count of bases not matched to a gene: 13. There are 14 residues in the CDR3. Germline V gene sequence: CDR1 DFQATT, CDR2 SNEGSKA (reference sequence). This CDR3 is CSAGKSGVFYEQFF. The DNA for the CDR3 is TGCAGTGCGGGGAAAAGCGGGGTTTTTTATGAGCAGTTCTTC.

This sequence joins TRBV6-6 and TRBJ2-7; possible D gene TRBD1, 6 bases. In germline, CDR1 is MNHNY, CDR2 SVGAGI (reference sequence). The CDR3 extends over 13 amino acids. Trimming took 8 bases from V and 3 from J, leaving 14 bases between them. This chain's CDR3 is CASGDRPNYEQYV. CDR3 coding DNA: TGTGCCAGCGGAGACAGGCCCAACTACGAGCAGTACGTC.

The rearrangement links TRBV5-4 to TRBJ2-1; no definite D call. The V end was cut by 4 bases, the J end by 5 bases, with 13 bases between. Germline assignment: CDR1 SGHNT and CDR2 YYREEE (reference sequence). This CDR3 comprises 14 residues. The CDR3 DNA follows: TGTGCCAGCAGCCCTGAGTTACAAGACAATGAGCAGTTCTTC. This codes for CASSPELQDNEQFF.

The J gene is TRBJ1-5, the V gene TRBV7-9, with D possibly being TRBD1 (6 bases). Deletions cut 5 bases from V and 5 bases from J, with 13 bases between. Germline V gives CDR1 SEHNR, CDR2 FQNEAQ (reference sequence). The CDR3 has 14 amino acids. The CDR3 spells CASSVGGLDQPQHF. The CDR3 region has the DNA TGTGCCAGCAGCGTAGGGGGGCTCGATCAGCCCCAGCATTTT.